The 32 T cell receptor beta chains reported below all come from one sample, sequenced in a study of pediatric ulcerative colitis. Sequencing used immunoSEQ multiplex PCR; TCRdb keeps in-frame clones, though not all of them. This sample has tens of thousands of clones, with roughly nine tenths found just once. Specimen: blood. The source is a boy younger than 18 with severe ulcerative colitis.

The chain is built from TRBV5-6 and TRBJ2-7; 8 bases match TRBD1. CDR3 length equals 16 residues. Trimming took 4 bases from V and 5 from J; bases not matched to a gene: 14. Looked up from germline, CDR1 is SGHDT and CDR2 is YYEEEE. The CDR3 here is CASSHAWQGAGNEQYF. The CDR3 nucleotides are TGTGCCAGCAGCCATGCTTGGCAGGGGGCGGGAAACGAGCAGTACTTC.

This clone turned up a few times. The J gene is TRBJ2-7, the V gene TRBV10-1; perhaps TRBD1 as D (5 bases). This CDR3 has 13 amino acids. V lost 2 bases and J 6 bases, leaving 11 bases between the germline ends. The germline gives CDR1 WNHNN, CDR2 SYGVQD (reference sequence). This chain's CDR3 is CASSEGAVGEQYF. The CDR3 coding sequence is TGCGCCAGCAGTGAGGGGGCAGTAGGCGAGCAGTACTTC.

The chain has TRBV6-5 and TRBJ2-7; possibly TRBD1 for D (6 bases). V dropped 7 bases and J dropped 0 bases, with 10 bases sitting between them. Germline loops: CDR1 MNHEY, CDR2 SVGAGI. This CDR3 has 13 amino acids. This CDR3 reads CASTKTGSYEQYF. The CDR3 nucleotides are TGTGCCAGCACCAAGACAGGCTCCTACGAGCAGTACTTC.

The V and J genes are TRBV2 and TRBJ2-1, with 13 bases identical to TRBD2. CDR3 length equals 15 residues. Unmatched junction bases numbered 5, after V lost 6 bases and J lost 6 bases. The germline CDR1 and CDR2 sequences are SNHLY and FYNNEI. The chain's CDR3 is CASRGGLAGVNEQFF. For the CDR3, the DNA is TGTGCCAGCAGGGGAGGACTAGCGGGAGTCAATGAGCAGTTCTTC.

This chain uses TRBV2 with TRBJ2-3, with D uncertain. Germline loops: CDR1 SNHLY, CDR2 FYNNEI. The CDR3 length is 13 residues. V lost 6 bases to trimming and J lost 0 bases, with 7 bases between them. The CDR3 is CASRDTSTDTQYF. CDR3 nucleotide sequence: TGTGCCAGCAGAGATACTAGCACAGATACGCAGTATTTT. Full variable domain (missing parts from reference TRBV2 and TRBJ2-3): EPEVTQTPSHQVTQMGQEVILRCVPISNHLYFYWYRQILGQKVEFLVSFYNNEISEKSEIFDDQFSVERPDGSNFTLKIRSTKLEDSAMYFCASRDTSTDTQYFGPGTRLTVL.

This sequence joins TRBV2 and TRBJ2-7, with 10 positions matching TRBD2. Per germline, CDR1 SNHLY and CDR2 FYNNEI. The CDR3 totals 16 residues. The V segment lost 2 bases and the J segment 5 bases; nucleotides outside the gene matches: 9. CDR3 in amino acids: CASSEMGLAGVHEQYF. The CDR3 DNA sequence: TGTGCCAGCAGTGAAATGGGCCTAGCGGGAGTCCACGAGCAGTACTTC.

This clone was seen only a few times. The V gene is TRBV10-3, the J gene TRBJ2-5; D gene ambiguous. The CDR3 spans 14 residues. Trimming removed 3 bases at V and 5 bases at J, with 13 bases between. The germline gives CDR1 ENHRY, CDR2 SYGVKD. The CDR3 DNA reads TGTGCCATCAGTGACCCCGCATTCGCGGAGACCCAGTACTTC. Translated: CAISDPAFAETQYF.

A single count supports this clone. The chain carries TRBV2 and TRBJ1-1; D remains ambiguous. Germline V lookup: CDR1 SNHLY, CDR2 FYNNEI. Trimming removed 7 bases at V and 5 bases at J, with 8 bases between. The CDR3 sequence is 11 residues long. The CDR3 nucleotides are TGTGCCAGCATTCGAGTAACTGAAGCTTTCTTT. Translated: CASIRVTEAFF. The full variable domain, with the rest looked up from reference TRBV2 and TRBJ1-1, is EPEVTQTPSHQVTQMGQEVILRCVPISNHLYFYWYRQILGQKVEFLVSFYNNEISEKSEIFDDQFSVERPDGSNFTLKIRSTKLEDSAMYFCASIRVTEAFFGQGTRLTVV.

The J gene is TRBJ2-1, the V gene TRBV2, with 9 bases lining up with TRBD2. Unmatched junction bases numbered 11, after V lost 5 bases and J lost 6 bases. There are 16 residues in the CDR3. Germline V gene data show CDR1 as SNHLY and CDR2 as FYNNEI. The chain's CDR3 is CASSRRAGGPSNEQFF. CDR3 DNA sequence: TGTGCCAGCAGTAGAAGGGCGGGAGGGCCTTCCAATGAGCAGTTCTTC.

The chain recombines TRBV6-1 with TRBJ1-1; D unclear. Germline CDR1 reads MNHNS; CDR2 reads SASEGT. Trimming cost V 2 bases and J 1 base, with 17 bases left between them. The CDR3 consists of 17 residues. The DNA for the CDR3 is TGTGCCAGCAGTGAAACCCCCATACCTCGGCCGAACACTGAAGCTTTCTTT. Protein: CASSETPIPRPNTEAFF.

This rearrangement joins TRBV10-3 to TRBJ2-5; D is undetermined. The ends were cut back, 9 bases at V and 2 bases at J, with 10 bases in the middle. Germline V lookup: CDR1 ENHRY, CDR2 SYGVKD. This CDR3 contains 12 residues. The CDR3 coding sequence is TGTGCCATGGCCAGCTCTCAAGAGACCCAGTACTTC. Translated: CAMASSQETQYF.

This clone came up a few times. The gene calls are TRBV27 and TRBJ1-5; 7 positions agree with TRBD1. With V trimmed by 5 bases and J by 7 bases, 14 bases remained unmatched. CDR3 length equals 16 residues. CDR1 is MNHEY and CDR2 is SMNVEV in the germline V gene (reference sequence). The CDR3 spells CASSPVSRQGGQPQHF. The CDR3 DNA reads TGTGCCAGCAGTCCTGTCAGTCGACAGGGAGGGCAGCCCCAGCATTTT.

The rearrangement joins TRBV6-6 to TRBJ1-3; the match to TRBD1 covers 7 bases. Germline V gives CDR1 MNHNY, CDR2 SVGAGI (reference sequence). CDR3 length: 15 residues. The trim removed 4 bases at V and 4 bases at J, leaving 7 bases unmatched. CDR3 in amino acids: CASSSTGIGGNTIYF. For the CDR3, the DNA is TGTGCCAGCAGTTCGACAGGGATTGGCGGAAACACCATATATTTT.

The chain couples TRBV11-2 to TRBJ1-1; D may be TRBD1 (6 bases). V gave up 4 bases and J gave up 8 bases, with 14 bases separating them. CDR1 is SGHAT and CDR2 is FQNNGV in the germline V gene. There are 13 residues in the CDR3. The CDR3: CASSSGTHPEAFF. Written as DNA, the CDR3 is TGTGCCAGCAGCTCAGGGACACACCCCGAAGCTTTCTTT.

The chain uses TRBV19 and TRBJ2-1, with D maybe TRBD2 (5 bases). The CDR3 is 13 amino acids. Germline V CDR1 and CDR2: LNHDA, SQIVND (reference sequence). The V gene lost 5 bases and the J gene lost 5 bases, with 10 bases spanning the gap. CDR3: CASSPGIHNEQFF. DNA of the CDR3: TGTGCCAGTAGTCCCGGGATACACAATGAGCAGTTCTTC.

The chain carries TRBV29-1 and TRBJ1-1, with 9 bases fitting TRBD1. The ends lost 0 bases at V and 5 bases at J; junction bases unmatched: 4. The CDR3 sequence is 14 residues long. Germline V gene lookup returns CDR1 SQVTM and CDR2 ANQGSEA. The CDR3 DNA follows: TGCAGCGTTGAAGAGGGGACAGGGCAAACTGAAGCTTTCTTT. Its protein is CSVEEGTGQTEAFF.

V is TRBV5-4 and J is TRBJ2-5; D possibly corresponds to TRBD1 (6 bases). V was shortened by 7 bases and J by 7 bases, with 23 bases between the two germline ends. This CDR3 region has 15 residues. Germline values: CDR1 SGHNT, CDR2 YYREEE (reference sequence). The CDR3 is CASSDRSKGQRTQYF. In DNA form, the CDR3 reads TGTGCCAGCTCCGACAGGTCCAAGGGTCAACGGACCCAGTACTTC.

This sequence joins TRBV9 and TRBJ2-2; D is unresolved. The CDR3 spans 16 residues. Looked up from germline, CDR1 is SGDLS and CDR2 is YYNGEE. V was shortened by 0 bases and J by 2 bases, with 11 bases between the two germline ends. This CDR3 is CASSVGQAPNTGELFF. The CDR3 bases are TGTGCCAGCAGCGTAGGGCAAGCGCCTAACACCGGGGAGCTGTTTTTT.

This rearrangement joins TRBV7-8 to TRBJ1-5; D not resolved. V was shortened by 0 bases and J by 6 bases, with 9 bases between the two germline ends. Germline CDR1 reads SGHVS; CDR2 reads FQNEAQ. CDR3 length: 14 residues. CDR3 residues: CASSLAEGGQPQHF. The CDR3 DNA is TGTGCCAGCAGCTTAGCGGAGGGCGGTCAGCCCCAGCATTTT.

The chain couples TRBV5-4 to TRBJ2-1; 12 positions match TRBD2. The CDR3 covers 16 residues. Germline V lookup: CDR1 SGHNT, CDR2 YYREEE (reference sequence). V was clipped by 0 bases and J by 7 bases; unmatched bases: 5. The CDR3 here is CASSLDPTSGRNEQFF. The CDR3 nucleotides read TGTGCCAGCAGCTTGGACCCGACTAGCGGGAGAAATGAGCAGTTCTTC.

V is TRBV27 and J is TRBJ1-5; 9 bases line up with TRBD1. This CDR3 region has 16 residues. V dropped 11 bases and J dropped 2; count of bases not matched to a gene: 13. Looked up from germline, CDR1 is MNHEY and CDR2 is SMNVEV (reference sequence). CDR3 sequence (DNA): TGTGCCGGGGGGAATACAGGGGGCGCAGGCAATCAGCCCCAGCATTTT. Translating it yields CAGGNTGGAGNQPQHF.

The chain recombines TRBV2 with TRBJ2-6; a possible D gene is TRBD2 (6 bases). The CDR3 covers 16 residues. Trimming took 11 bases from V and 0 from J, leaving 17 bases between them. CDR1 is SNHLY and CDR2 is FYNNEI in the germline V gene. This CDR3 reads CAGRPGSPSGANVLTF. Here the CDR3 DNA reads TGTGCCGGGAGGCCAGGGAGCCCCTCTGGGGCCAACGTCCTGACTTTC.

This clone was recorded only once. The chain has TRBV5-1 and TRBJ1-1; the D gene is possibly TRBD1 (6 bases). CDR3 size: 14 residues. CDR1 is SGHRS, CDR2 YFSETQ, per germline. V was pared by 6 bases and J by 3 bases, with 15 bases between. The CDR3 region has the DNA TGCGCCAGCACCGGGGTCCCAGGGGACACTGAAGCTTTCTTT. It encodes CASTGVPGDTEAFF.

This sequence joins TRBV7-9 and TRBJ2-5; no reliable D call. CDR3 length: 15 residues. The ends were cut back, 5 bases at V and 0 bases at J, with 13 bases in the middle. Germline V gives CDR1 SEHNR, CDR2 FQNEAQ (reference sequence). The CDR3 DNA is TGTGCCAGCAGCATATCGACTCAGTACCAAGAGACCCAGTACTTC. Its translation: CASSISTQYQETQYF.

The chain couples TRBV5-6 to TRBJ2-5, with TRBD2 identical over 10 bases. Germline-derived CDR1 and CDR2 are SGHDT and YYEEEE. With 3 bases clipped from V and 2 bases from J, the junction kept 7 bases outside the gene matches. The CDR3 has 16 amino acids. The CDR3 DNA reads TGTGCCAGCAGCTGGCGACTAGCGGGCGTGCAAGAGACCCAGTACTTC. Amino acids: CASSWRLAGVQETQYF.

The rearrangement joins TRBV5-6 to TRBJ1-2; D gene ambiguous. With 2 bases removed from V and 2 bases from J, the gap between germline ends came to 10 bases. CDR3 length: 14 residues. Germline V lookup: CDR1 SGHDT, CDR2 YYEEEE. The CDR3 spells CASSFGPQNYGYTF. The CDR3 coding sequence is TGTGCCAGCAGCTTTGGTCCCCAGAACTATGGCTACACCTTC.

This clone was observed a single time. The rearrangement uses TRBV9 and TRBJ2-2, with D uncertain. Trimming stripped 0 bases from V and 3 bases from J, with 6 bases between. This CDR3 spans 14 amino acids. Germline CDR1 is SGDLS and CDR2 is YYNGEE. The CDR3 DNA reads TGTGCCAGCAGCGTAGCTCGGGACACCGGGGAGCTGTTTTTT. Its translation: CASSVARDTGELFF.

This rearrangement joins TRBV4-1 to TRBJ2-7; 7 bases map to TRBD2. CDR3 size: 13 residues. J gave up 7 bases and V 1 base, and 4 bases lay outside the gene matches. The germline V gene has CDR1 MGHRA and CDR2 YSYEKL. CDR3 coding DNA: TGCGCCAGCAGCCAAGTCCTAGCGGTAGAGCAGTACTTC. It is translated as CASSQVLAVEQYF.

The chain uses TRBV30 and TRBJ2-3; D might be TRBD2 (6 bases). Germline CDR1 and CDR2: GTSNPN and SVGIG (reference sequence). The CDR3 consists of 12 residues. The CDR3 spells CALAFLTDTQYF. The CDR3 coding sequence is TGTGCGCTAGCGTTTCTCACAGATACGCAGTATTTT.

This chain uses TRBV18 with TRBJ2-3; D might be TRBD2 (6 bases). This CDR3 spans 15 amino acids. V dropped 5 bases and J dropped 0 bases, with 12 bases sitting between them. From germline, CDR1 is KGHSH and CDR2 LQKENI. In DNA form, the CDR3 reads TGTGCCAGCTCATCTTGGGGGGAGAGCACAGATACGCAGTATTTT. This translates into CASSSWGESTDTQYF.

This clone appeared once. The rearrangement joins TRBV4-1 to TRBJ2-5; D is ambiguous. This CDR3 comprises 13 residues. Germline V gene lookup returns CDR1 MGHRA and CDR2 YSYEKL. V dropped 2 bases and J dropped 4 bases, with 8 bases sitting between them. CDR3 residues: CASSQRVGETQYF. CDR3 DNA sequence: TGCGCCAGCAGCCAACGGGTCGGAGAGACCCAGTACTTC.

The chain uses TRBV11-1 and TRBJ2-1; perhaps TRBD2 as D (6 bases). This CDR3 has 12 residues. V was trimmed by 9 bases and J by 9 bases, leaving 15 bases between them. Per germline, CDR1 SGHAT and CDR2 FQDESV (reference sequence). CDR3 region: CASGARRGEQFF. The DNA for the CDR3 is TGTGCCAGTGGGGCCCGGCGGGGTGAGCAGTTCTTC.